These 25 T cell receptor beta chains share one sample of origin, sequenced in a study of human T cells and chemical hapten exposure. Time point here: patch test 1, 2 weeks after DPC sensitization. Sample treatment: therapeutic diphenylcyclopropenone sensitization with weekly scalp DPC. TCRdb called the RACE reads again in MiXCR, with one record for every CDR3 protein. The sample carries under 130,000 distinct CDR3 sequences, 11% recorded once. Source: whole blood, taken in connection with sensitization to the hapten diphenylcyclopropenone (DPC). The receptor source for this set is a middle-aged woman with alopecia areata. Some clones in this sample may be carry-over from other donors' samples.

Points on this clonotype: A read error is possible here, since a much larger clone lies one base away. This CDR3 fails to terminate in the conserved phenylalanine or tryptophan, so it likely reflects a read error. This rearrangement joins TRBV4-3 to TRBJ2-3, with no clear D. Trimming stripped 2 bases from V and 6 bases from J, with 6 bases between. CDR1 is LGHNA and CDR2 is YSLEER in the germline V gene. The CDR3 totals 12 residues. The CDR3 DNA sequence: TGCGCCAGCAGCCAAACCCGGGATACGCAGTATTAT. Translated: CASSQTRDTQYY.

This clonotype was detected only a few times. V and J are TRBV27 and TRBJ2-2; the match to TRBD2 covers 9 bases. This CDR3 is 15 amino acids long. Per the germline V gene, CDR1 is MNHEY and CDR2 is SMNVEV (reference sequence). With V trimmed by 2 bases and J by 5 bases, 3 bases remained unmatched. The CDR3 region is CASSLQLAGTGELFF. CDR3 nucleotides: TGTGCCAGCAGTTTACAACTAGCGGGTACCGGGGAGCTGTTTTTT.

In DNA, the CDR3 is TGCAGCGTTGGGATTTCTCCTGGGCTCGAGCAGTACTTC. Translating gives CSVGISPGLEQYF. The genes are TRBV29-1 and TRBJ2-7; D is unclear. This CDR3 has 13 amino acids. The V end lost 4 bases, the J end lost 6 bases, and 16 bases lay between the germline ends. Germline loops: CDR1 SQVTM, CDR2 ANQGSEA.

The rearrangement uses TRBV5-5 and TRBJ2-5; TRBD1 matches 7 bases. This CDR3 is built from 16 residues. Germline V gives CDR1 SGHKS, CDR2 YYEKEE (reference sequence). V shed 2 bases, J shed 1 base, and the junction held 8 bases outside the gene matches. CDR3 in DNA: TGTGCCAGCAGCTTCACGGTGGCAGGGGGCCAAGAGACCCAGTACTTC. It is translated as CASSFTVAGGQETQYF.

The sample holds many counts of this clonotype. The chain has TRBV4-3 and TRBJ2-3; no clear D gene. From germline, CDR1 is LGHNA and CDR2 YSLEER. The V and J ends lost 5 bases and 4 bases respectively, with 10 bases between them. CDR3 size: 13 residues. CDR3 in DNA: TGCGCCAGCAGCTCCCGCTCGTCAGATACGCAGTATTTT. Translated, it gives CASSSRSSDTQYF.

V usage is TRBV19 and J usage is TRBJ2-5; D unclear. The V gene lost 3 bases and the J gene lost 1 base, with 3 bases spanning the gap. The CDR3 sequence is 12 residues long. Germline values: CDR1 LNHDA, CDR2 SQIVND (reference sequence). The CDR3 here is CASSIAQETQYF. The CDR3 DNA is TGTGCCAGTAGTATCGCCCAAGAGACCCAGTACTTC.

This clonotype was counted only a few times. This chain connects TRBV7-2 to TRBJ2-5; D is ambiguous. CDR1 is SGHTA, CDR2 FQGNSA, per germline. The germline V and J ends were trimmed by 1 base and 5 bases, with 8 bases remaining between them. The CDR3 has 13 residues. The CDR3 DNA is TGTGCCAGCAGCTTAGGGGTAATGGAGACCCAGTACTTC. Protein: CASSLGVMETQYF.

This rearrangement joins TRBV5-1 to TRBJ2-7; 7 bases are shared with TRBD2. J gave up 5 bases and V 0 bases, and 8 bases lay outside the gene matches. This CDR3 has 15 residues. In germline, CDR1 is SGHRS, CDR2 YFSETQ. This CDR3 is CASSLVGEGSHEQYF. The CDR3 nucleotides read TGCGCCAGCAGCTTGGTGGGGGAGGGCAGCCACGAGCAGTACTTC.

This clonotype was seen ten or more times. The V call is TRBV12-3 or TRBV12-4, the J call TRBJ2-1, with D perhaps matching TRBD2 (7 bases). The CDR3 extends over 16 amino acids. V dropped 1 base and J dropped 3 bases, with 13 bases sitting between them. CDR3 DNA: TGTGCCAGCAGTTTAGTGCGGGGGCCCTACTACAATGAGCAGTTCTTC. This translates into CASSLVRGPYYNEQFF.

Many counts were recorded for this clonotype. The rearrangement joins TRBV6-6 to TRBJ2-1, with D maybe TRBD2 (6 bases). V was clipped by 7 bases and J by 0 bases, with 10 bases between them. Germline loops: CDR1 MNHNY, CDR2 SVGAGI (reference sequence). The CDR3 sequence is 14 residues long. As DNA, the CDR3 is TGTGCCAGCACCCCGACTAGCTCCTACAATGAGCAGTTCTTC. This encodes CASTPTSSYNEQFF.

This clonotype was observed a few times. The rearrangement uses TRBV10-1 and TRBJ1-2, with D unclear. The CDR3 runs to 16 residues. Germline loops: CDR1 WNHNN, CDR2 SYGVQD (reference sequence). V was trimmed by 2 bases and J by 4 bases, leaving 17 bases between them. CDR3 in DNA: TGCGCCAGCAGTGAGGATTTTGGAGGGTTGCGCTATGGCTACACCTTC. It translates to CASSEDFGGLRYGYTF.

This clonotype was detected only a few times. The DNA for the CDR3 is TGTGCCAGCAGTCCGCCCAAGACGGGGGCCAATCAGCCCCAGCATTTT. It is translated as CASSPPKTGANQPQHF. The chain links TRBV12-3 or TRBV12-4 to TRBJ1-5; tentative D call: TRBD1 (6 bases). V gave up 5 bases and J gave up 3 bases, with 17 bases separating them. The CDR3 contains 16 residues.

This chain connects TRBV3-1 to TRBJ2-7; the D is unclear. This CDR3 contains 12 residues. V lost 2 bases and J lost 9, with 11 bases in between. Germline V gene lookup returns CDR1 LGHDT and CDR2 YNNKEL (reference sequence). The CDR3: CASSQTPLGQYF. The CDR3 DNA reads TGTGCCAGCAGCCAAACACCCTTGGGGCAGTACTTC.

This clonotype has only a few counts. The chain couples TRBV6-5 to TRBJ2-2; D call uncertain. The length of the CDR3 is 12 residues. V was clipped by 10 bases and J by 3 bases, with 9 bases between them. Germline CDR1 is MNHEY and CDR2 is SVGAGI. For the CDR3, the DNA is TGTGCCACCGGACCCCACACCGGGGAGCTGTTTTTT. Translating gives CATGPHTGELFF.

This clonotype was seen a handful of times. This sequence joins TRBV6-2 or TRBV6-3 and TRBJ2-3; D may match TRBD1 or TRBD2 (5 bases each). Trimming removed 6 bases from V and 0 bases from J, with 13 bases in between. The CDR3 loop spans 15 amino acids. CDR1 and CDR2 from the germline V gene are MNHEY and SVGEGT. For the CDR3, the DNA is TGTGCCAGCAGCCCCGGGACCTCTAGCACAGATACGCAGTATTTT. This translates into CASSPGTSSTDTQYF.

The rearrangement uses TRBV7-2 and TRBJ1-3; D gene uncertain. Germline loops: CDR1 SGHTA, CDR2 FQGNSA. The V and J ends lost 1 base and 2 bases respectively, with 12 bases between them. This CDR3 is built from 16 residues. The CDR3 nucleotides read TGTGCCAGCAGCTTAGAACGGCGGATTACTGGAAACACCATATATTTT. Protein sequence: CASSLERRITGNTIYF.

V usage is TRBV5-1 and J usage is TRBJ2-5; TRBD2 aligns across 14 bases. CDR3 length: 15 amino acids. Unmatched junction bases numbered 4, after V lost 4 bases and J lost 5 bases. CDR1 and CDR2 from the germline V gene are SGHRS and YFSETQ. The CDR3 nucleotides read TGCGCCAGCAGCCCGGGGACTAGCGGGAGCGAGACCCAGTACTTC. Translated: CASSPGTSGSETQYF.

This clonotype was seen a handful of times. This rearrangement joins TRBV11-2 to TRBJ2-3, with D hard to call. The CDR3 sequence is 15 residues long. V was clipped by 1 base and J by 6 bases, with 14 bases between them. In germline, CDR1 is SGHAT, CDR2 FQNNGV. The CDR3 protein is CASSLGNQPADTQYF. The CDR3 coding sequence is TGTGCCAGCAGCTTAGGGAACCAACCGGCGGATACGCAGTATTTT.

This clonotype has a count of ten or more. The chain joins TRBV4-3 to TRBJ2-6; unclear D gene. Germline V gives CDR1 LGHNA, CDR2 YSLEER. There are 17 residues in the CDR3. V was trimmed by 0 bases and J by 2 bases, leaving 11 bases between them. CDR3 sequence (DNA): TGCGCCAGCAGCCAAGATCTTCAGATTGCTGGGGCCAACGTCCTGACTTTC. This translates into CASSQDLQIAGANVLTF.

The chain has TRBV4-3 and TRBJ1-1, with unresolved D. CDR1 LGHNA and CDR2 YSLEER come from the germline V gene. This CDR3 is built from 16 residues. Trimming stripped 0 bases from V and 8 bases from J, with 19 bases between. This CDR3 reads CASSQDESVVRVEAFF. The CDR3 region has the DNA TGCGCCAGCAGCCAAGATGAATCCGTTGTCCGTGTGGAAGCTTTCTTT.

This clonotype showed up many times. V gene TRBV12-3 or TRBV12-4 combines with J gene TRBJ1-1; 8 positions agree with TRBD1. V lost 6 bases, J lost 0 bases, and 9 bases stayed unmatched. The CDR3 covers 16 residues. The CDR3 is CASSSGQGPMNTEAFF. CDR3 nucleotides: TGTGCCAGCAGCTCCGGACAGGGACCGATGAACACTGAAGCTTTCTTT.

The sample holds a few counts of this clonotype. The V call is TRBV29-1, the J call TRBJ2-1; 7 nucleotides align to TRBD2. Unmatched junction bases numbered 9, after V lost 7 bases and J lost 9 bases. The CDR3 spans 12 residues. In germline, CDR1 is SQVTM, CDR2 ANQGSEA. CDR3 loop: CSAGDPGGEQFF. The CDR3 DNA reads TGCAGCGCCGGAGACCCGGGGGGTGAGCAGTTCTTC.

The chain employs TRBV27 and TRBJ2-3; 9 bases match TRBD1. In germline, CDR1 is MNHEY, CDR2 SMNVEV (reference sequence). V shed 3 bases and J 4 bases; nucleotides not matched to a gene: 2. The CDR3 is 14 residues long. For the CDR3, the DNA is TGTGCCAGCAGTTTGACAGGGGGTGCAGATACGCAGTATTTT. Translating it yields CASSLTGGADTQYF.

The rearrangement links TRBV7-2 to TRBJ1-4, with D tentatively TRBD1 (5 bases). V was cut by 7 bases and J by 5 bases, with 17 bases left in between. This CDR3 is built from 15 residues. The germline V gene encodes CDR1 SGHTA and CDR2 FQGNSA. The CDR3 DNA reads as TGTGCCAGCACCCCCGCTCGGGGGTGGAATGAAAAACTGTTTTTT. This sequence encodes CASTPARGWNEKLFF. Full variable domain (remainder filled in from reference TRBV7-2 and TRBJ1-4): GAGVSQSPSNKVTEKGKDVELRCDPISGHTALYWYRQSLGQGLEFLIYFQGNSAPDKSGLPSDRFSAERTGGSVSTLTIQRTQQEDSAVYLCASTPARGWNEKLFFGSGTQLSVL.

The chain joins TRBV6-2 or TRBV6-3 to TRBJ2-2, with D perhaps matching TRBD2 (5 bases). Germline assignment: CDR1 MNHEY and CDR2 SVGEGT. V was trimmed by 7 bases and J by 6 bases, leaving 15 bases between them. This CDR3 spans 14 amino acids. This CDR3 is CASTPPAASGELFF. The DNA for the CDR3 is TGTGCCAGCACTCCGCCAGCGGCCTCCGGGGAGCTGTTTTTT.